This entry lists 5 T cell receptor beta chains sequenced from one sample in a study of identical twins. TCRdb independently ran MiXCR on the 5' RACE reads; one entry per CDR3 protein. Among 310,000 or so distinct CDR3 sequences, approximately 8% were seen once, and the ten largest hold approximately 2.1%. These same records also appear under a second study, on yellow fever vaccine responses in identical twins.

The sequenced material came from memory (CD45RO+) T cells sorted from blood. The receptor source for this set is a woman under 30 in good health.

This chain's CDR3 is CASSEVSQGSEQFF. The CDR3 DNA follows: TGTGCCAGCAGTGAGGTTTCACAGGGGAGTGAGCAGTTCTTC. The chain carries TRBV25-1 and TRBJ2-1, with TRBD1 identical over 7 bases. The V and J ends lost 3 bases and 9 bases, in that order; junction bases with no gene match: 8. Germline V CDR1 and CDR2: MGHDK, SYGVNS. The CDR3 spans 14 residues. The complete variable domain, with remaining parts taken from reference TRBV25-1 and TRBJ2-1, reads EADIYQTPRYLVIGTGKKITLECSQTMGHDKMYWYQQDPGMELHLIHYSYGVNSTEKGDLSSESTVSRIRTEHFPLTLESARPSHTSQYLCASSEVSQGSEQFFGPGTRLTVL.

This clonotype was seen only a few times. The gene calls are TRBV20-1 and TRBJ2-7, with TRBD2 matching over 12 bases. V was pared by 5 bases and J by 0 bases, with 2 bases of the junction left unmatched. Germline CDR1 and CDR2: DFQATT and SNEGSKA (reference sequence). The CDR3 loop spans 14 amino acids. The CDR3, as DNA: TGCAGTGCTTTGACTAGCGGGGGCTCCTACGAGCAGTACTTC. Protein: CSALTSGGSYEQYF.

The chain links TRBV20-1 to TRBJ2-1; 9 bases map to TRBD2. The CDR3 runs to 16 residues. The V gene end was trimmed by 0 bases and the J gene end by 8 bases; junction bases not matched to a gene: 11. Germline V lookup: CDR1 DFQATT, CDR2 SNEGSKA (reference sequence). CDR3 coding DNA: TGCAGTGCTAGAGATCCCTTAGCGGGGGAATTCCATGAGCAGTTCTTC. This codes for CSARDPLAGEFHEQFF.

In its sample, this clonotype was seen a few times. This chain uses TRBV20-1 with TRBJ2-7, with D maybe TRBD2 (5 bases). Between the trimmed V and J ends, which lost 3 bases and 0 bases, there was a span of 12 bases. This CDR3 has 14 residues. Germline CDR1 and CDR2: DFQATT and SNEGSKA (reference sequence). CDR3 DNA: TGCAGTGCTAGCCCCCCAGCGGACTCCTACGAGCAGTACTTC. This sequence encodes CSASPPADSYEQYF.

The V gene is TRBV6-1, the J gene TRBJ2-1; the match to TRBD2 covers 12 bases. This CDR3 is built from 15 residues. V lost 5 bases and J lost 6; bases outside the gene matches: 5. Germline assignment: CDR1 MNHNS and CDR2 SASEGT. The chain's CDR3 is CASSPLAGGGNEQFF. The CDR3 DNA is TGTGCCAGCAGTCCACTAGCGGGGGGTGGCAATGAGCAGTTCTTC.